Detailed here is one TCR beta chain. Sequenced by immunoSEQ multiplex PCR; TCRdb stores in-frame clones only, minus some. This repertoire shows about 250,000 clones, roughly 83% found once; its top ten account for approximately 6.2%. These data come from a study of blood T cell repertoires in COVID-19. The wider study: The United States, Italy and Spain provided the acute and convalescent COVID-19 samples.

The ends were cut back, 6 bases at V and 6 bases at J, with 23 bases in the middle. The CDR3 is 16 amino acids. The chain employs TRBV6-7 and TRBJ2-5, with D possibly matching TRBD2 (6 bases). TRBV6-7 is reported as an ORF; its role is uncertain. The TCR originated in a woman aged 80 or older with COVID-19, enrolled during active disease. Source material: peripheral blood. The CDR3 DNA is TGTGCCAGCAGCCTACCCAGGGACTGCCCAAAAAAGACCCAGTACTTC. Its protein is CASSLPRDCPKKTQYF.